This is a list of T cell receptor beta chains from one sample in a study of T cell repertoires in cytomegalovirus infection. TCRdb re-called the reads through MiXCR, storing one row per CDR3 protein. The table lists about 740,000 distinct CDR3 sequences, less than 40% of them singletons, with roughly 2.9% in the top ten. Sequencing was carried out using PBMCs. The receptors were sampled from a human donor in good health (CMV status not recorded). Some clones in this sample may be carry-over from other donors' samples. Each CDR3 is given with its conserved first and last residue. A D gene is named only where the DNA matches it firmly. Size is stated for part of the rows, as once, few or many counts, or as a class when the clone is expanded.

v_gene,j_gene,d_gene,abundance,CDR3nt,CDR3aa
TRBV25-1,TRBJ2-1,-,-,TGTGCCAGCAGGGGGGACGGGAAGGGGCAGTTCTTC,CASRGDGKGQFF
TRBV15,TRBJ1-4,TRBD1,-,TGTGCCACCAGCAGTTCTCCGGGACAGGGGAATGAAAAACTGTTTTTT,CATSSSPGQGNEKLFF
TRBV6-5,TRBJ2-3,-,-,TGTGCCAGCAGTTACTCTCGGCCCCCAGATACGCAGTATTTT,CASSYSRPPDTQYF
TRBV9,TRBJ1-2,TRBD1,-,TGTGCCAGCAGCGTAGCGACCGGGACAGGGGAGCGCTACACCTTC,CASSVATGTGERYTF
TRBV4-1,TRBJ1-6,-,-,TGCGCCAGCAGCCAAGGGGTTTCACCAGGGGAGAAATCACCCCTCCACTTT,CASSQGVSPGEKSPLHF
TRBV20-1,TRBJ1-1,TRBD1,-,TGCAGTGCTAGAGAACCACAGGGGGCGGGTGAAGCTTTCTTT,CSAREPQGAGEAFF
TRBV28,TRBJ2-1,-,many,TGTGCCAGCAGTTTATGGGTGAGGGTGCCGAGAAATGAGCAGTTCTTC,CASSLWVRVPRNEQFF
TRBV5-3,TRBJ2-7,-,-,TGTGCCACCAAGGGACCATGGGGGGAGCAGTACTTC,CATKGPWGEQYF
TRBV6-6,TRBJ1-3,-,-,TGTGCCAGCAGTTACTACACAGGGAGCTCTGGAAACACCATATATTTT,CASSYYTGSSGNTIYF
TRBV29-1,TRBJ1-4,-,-,TGCAGCGCGACACCTGCAACTAATGAAAAACTGTTTTTT,CSATPATNEKLFF
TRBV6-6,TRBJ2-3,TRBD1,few,TGTGCCAGCAGCCCGATCGGACAGGGCGAAGATACGCAGTATTTT,CASSPIGQGEDTQYF
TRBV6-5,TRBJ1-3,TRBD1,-,TGTGCCAGCAGCCAGCCAGGGACAGGGGGAAACACCATATATTTT,CASSQPGTGGNTIYF
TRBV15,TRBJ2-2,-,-,TGTGCCACCAGCAGAGATAGGACGTCGGGGACCGGGGAGCTGTTTTTT,CATSRDRTSGTGELFF
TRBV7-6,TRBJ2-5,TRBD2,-,TGTGCCAGCAGCCCTTCTAGCGGGGGGTTCCAAGAGACCCAGTACTTC,CASSPSSGGFQETQYF
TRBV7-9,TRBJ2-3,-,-,TGTGCCAGCAGCTCTACTAAAGCAGATACGCAGTATTTT,CASSSTKADTQYF
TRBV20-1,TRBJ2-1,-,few,TGCAGTGCTTCTCACCGGGGGGCGCATGAGCAGTTCTTC,CSASHRGAHEQFF
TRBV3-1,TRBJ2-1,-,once,TGTGCCAGCAGCCACGGCGGATTCCACAATGAGCAGTTCTTC,CASSHGGFHNEQFF
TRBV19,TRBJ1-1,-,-,TGTGCCAGTGGACAACAGGGCTTTATTGAAGCTTTCTTT,CASGQQGFIEAFF
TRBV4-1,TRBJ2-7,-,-,TGCGCCAGCAGCCAAGGGTCTGGGTCCAACGAGCAGTACTTC,CASSQGSGSNEQYF
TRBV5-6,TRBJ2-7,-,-,TGTGCCAGCACCCCACGTAGGGGAACGGCAAAGCACGAGCAGTACTTC,CASTPRRGTAKHEQYF
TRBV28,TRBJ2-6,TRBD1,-,TGTGCCAGCAGTGCAACGGGACAGGGGAAAGGGGCCAACGTCCTGACTTTC,CASSATGQGKGANVLTF
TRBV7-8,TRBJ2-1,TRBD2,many,TGTGCCAGCAGCTCCTACTTGACTAGCGGGAGGAAAGTGAATGAGCAGTTCTTC,CASSSYLTSGRKVNEQFF
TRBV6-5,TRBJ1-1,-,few,TGTGCCAGCAGTTACGGAGGGAGTGGGACTGAAGCTTTCTTT,CASSYGGSGTEAFF
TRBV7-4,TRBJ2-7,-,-,TGTGCCAGCAGCGTTAATAGCGTAAGCTCCTACGAGCAGTACTTC,CASSVNSVSSYEQYF
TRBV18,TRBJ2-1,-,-,TGTGCCAGCTCCAACCGTCGGGGAAATGAGCAGTTCTTC,CASSNRRGNEQFF
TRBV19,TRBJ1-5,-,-,TGTGCCAGTAGTATGCTGAGGCAGGCCAATCAGCCCCAGCATTTT,CASSMLRQANQPQHF
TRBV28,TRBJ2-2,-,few,TGTGCCAGCAGTTTAGAGGAGAACACCGGGGAGCTGTTTTTT,CASSLEENTGELFF
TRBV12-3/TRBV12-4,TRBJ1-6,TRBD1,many,TGTGCCAGCAGTTTCACAGGGGACCCCTATAATTCACCCCTCCACTTT,CASSFTGDPYNSPLHF
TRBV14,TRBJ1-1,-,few,TGTGCCAGCAGCCAATTGGCGGGAGACACTGAAGCTTTCTTT,CASSQLAGDTEAFF
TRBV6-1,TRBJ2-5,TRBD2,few,TGTGCCAGTGATTCGGGAGGAGAGACCCAGTACTTC,CASDSGGETQYF
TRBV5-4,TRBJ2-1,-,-,TGTGCCAGCAGCTCCATTAGCGGTGAGCAGTTCTTC,CASSSISGEQFF
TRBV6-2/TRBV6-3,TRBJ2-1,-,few,TGTGCCAGCAGTTACGAGTACTACAATGAGCAGTTCTTC,CASSYEYYNEQFF
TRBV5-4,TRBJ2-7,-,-,TGTGCCAGCAGCGAGGGGTCCGGGCCCTACGAGCAGTACTTC,CASSEGSGPYEQYF
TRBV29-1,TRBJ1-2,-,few,TGCAGCGTTGAAGAGTACGGCCAGAGCTATGGCTACACCTTC,CSVEEYGQSYGYTF
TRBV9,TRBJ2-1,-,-,TGTGCCAGCAGCGTAGGGGGTTCGGGGATTAATGAGCAGTTCTTC,CASSVGGSGINEQFF
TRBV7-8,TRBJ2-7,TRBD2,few,TGTGCCAGCAGCTTTAGCGGGCCGGGCTACGAGCAGTACTTC,CASSFSGPGYEQYF
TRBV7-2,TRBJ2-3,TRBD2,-,TGTGCCAGCAGTCCCGCCGCGCTAGCGGTGTTATCTAGCACAGATACGCAGTATTTT,CASSPAALAVLSSTDTQYF
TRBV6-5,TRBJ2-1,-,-,TGTGCCAGCCGTTACTCGCGGGACGGTTACAATGAGCAGTTCTTC,CASRYSRDGYNEQFF
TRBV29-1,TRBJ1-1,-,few,TGCAGCGGGAAGTTACAGAACACTGAAGCTTTCTTT,CSGKLQNTEAFF
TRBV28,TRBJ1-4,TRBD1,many,TGTGCCAGCAGCCACAGGGGGGTGGCTGAAAAACTGTTTTTT,CASSHRGVAEKLFF
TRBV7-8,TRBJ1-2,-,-,TGTGCCAGCAGCCTGACCATGGGGGGCGGCTATGGCTACACCTTC,CASSLTMGGGYGYTF
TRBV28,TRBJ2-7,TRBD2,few,TGTGCCAGCAGCCCGTGGACAGGGGGACTAGCGGGCCCATCCTACGAGCAGTACTTC,CASSPWTGGLAGPSYEQYF
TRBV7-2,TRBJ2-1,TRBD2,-,TGTGCCAGCAGCTTAGCGAGTCCCCCCAGCGGGGTGTCCAATGAGCAGTTCTTC,CASSLASPPSGVSNEQFF